What follows are 10 T cell receptor beta chains derived from one specimen sequenced in a study of CD4 and CD8 cells across lung adenocarcinoma regions. TCRdb re-derived calls from the PCR reads in MiXCR, one entry per CDR3 protein. This table holds around 27,000 distinct CDR3 sequences, roughly half found once. Sequenced sample: CD8+ T cells from the center of a lung tumor. The receptor source for this set is a male donor with lung adenocarcinoma. The CD4 and CD8 labels of this study may be unreliable.

The chain recombines TRBV6-1 with TRBJ2-4, with D perhaps matching TRBD2 (6 bases). The CDR3 has 15 amino acids. V was trimmed by 7 bases and J by 10 bases, leaving 23 bases between them. Germline assignment: CDR1 MNHNS and CDR2 SASEGT. The CDR3 DNA sequence: TGTGCCAGCACCACGGGACTGAGAGCCAAAGATATTCAGTACTTC. The encoded protein is CASTTGLRAKDIQYF.

The chain couples TRBV24-1 to TRBJ2-3; no firm D call. V was clipped by 5 bases and J by 4 bases, with 3 bases between them. Germline CDR1 is KGHDR and CDR2 is SFDVKD. The CDR3 is 11 residues long. CDR3 bases: TGTGCCACCAGTGTGTCAGATACGCAGTATTTT. It translates to CATSVSDTQYF.

This clonotype was detected ten times or more. The chain combines TRBV7-9 with TRBJ2-3, with D perhaps matching TRBD2 (5 bases). The CDR3 is 16 residues long. From germline, CDR1 is SEHNR and CDR2 FQNEAQ (reference sequence). Trimming took off 3 bases at V and 0 bases at J, with 13 bases between the two ends. This CDR3 reads CASSFSTGTSTDTQYF. The CDR3 DNA reads TGTGCCAGCAGCTTTAGCACGGGAACTAGCACAGATACGCAGTATTTT.

For the CDR3, the DNA is TGTGCCAGCAGCTTAGTAGGTGATACGCAGTATTTT. Its translation is CASSLVGDTQYF. The chain is built from TRBV7-6 and TRBJ2-3; no clear D. Trimming pared 1 base from V and 6 bases from J, leaving 5 bases between. The CDR3 spans 12 residues. Germline assignment: CDR1 SGHVS and CDR2 FNYEAQ.

A remark on this clonotype: Just one base apart from a much larger clone, this may be a read error. V usage is TRBV11-1 and J usage is TRBJ2-1; possibly TRBD2 for D (6 bases). Germline assignment: CDR1 SGHAT and CDR2 FQDESV (reference sequence). Trimming cost V 5 bases and J 10 bases, with 21 bases left between them. This CDR3 has 15 residues. The CDR3 protein is CASSLLARGGLEQFF. The DNA for the CDR3 is TGTGCCAGCAGCCTGCTAGCGAGAGGTGGATTGGAGCAGTTCTTC. Full variable domain (outside the CDR3, taken from reference TRBV11-1 and TRBJ2-1): EAEVAQSPRYKITEKSQAVAFWCDPISGHATLYWYRQILGQGPELLVQFQDESVVDDSQLPKDRFSAERLKGVDSTLKIQPAELGDSAMYLCASSLLARGGLEQFFGPGTRLTVL.

J is TRBJ2-5 and V is TRBV6-1; D is tentatively TRBD1 or TRBD2 (7 bases each). CDR1 MNHNS and CDR2 SASEGT come from the germline V gene. V was trimmed by 3 bases and J by 5 bases, leaving 13 bases between them. This CDR3 spans 14 amino acids. For the CDR3, the DNA is TGTGCCAGCAGTGACGGGGGGACAGTGGAGACCCAGTACTTC. Translating gives CASSDGGTVETQYF.

A remark on this clonotype: The missing conserved phenylalanine or tryptophan at the end of this CDR3 makes a read error likely. The chain couples TRBV30 to TRBJ2-1; D gene unclear. Trimming pared 3 bases from V and 9 bases from J, leaving 12 bases between. The CDR3 runs to 12 residues. Looked up from germline, CDR1 is GTSNPN and CDR2 is SVGIG (reference sequence). CDR3 sequence: CAWRSSSIEQFL. CDR3 in DNA: TGTGCCTGGAGAAGCAGTAGCATTGAGCAGTTCCTC.

The genes are TRBV4-2 and TRBJ1-1; TRBD1 matches at 8 bases. Trimming removed 1 base from V and 5 bases from J; junction bases left unmatched: 6. This CDR3 contains 15 residues. Germline assignment: CDR1 LGHNA and CDR2 YNFKEQ. The CDR3 sequence is CASSQARGRETEAFF. The CDR3, as DNA: TGTGCCAGCAGCCAAGCCAGGGGGCGCGAGACTGAAGCTTTCTTT.

The V and J genes are TRBV27 and TRBJ2-2; a possible D gene is TRBD2 (5 bases). TRBJ2-3 explains the end of the DNA better; the J call may be wrong. Germline CDR1 is MNHEY and CDR2 is SMNVEV (reference sequence). The CDR3 runs to 14 residues. CDR3 loop: CASQRAGSTDEQYF. The CDR3 nucleotides read TGTGCCAGCCAGAGGGCTGGTAGCACAGATGAGCAGTATTTT.

This clonotype was observed at least ten times. The chain joins TRBV28 to TRBJ2-2; D uncertain. The V and J ends lost 3 bases and 8 bases respectively, with 4 bases between them. Germline assignment: CDR1 MDHEN and CDR2 SYDVKM. The CDR3 length is 11 residues. The DNA of the CDR3 is TGTGCCAGCAGTTTTAAGGGGGAGCTGTTTTTT. It encodes CASSFKGELFF.